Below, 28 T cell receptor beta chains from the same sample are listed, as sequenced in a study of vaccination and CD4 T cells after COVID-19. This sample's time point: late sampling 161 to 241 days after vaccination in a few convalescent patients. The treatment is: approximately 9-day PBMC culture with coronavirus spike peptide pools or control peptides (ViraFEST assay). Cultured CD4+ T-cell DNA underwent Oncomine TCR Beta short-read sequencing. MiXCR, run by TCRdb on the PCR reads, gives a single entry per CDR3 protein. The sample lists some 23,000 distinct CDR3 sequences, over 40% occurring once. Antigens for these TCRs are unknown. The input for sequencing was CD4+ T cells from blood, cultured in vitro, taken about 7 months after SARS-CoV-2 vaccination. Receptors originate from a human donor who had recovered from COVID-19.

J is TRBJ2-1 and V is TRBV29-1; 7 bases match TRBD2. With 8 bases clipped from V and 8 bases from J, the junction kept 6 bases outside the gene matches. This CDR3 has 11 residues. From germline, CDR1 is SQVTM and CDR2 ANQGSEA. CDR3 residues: CSPRRGDEQFF. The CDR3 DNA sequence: TGCAGCCCCCGCCGGGGGGATGAGCAGTTCTTC.

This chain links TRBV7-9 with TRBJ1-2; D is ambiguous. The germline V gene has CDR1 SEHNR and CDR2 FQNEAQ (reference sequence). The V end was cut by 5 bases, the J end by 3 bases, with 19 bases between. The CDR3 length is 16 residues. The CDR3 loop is CASSGEGARWDYGYTF. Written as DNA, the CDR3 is TGTGCCAGCAGCGGCGAGGGCGCGAGGTGGGACTATGGCTACACCTTC.

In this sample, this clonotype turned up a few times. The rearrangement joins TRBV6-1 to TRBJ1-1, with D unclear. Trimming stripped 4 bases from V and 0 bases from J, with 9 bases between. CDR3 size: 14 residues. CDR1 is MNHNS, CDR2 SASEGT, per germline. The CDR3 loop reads CASSVLGMNTEAFF. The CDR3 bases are TGTGCCAGCAGTGTCCTCGGGATGAACACTGAAGCTTTCTTT.

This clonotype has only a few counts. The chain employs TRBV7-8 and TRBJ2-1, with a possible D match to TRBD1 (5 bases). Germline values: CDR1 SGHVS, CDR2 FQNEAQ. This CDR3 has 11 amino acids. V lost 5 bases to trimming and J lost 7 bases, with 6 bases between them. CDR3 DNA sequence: TGTGCCAGCAGCGACAGAAATGAGCAGTTCTTC. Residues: CASSDRNEQFF. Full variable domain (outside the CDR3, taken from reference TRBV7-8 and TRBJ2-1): GAGVSQSPRYKVAKRGQDVALRCDPISGHVSLFWYQQALGQGPEFLTYFQNEAQLDKSGLPSDRFFAERPEGSVSTLKIQRTQQEDSAVYLCASSDRNEQFFGPGTRLTVL.

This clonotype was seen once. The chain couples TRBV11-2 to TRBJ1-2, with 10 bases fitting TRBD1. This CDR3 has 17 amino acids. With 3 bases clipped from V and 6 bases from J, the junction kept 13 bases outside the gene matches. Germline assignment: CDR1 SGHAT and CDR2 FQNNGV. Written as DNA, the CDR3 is TGTGCCAGCAGCTTCGCTTCATCGACCGGGACAGGGGATGGCTACACCTTC. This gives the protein CASSFASSTGTGDGYTF.

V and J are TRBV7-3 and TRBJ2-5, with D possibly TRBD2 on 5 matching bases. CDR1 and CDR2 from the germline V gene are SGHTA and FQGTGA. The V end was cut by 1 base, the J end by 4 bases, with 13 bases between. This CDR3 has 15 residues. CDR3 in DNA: TGTGCCAGCAGCTTAAGTGGGATCGGGGTAGAGACCCAGTACTTC. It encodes CASSLSGIGVETQYF.

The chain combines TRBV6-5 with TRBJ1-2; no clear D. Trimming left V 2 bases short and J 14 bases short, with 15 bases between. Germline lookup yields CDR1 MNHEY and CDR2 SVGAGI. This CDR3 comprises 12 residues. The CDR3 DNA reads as TGTGCCAGCAGTTACGATTGGGCCTCTTATACCTTC. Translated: CASSYDWASYTF.

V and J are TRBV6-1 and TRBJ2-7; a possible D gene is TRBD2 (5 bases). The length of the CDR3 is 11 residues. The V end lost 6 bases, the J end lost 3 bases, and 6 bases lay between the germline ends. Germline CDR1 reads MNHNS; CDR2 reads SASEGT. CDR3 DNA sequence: TGTGCCAGCAGAAGCGGCTACGAGCAGTACTTC. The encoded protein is CASRSGYEQYF.

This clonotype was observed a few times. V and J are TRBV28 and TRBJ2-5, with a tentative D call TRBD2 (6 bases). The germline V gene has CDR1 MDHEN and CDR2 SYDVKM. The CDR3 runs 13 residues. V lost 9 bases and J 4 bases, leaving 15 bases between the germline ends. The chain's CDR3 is CASSPRGRETQYF. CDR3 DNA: TGTGCCAGTAGTCCCCGGGGGAGAGAGACCCAGTACTTC. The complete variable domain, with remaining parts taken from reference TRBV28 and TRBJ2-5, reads DVKVTQSSRYLVKRTGEKVFLECVQDMDHENMFWYRQDPGLGLRLIYFSYDVKMKEKGDIPEGYSVSREKKERFSLILESASTNQTSMYLCASSPRGRETQYFGPGTRLLVL.

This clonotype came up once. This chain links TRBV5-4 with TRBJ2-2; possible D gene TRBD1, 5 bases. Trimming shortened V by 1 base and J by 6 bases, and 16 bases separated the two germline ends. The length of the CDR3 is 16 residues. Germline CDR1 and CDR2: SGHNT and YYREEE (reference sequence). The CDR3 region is CASSLFVGTGSGELFF. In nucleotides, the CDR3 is TGTGCCAGCAGCTTGTTTGTTGGAACAGGCTCCGGGGAGCTGTTTTTT.

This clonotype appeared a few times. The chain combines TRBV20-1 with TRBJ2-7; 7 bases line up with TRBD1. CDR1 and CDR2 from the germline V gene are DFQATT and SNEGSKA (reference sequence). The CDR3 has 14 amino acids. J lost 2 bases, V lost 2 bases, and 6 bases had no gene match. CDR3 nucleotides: TGCAGTGCTAGAAATGGGGACAGACCCTACGAGCAGTACTTC. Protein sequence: CSARNGDRPYEQYF.

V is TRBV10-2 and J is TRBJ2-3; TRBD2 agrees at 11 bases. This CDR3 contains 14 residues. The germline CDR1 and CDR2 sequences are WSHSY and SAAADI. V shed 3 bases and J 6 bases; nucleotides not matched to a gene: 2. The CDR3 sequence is CASSELAGDDTQYF. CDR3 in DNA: TGCGCCAGCAGTGAACTAGCGGGAGACGATACGCAGTATTTT.

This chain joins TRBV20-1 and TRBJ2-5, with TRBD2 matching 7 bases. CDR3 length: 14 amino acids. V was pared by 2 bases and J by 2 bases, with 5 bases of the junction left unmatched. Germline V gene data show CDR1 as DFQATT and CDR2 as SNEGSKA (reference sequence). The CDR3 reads CSARQWGGQETQYF. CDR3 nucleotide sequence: TGCAGTGCTAGACAATGGGGGGGACAAGAGACCCAGTACTTC.

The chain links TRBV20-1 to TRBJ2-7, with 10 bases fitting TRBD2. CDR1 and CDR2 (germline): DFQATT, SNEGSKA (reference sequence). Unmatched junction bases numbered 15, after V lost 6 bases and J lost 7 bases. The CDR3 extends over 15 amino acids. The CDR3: CSAEKEAGGPWEQYF. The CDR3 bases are TGCAGTGCGGAAAAAGAAGCGGGAGGGCCATGGGAGCAGTACTTC.

The CDR3: CASSLTSSGNTQYF. In nucleotides, the CDR3 is TGTGCCAGCAGCTTGACCTCTAGCGGGAATACGCAGTATTTT. V is TRBV7-2 and J is TRBJ2-3; TRBD2 matches at 9 bases. The germline gives CDR1 SGHTA, CDR2 FQGNSA. The V gene end was trimmed by 3 bases and the J gene end by 7 bases; junction bases not matched to a gene: 5. There are 14 residues in the CDR3.

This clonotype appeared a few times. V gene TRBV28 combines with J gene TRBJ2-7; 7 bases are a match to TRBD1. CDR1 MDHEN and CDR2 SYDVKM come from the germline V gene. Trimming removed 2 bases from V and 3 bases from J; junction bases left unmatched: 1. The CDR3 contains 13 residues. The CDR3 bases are TGTGCCAGCAGTTTACGACAGGGCTACGAGCAGTACTTC. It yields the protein CASSLRQGYEQYF.

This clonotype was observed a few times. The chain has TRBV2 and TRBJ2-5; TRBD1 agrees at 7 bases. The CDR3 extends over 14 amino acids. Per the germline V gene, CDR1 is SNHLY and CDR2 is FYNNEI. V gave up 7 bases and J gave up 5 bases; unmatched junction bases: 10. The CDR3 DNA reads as TGTGCCAGCAACCTACAGGGGTTGGGGGAGACCCAGTACTTC. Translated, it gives CASNLQGLGETQYF.

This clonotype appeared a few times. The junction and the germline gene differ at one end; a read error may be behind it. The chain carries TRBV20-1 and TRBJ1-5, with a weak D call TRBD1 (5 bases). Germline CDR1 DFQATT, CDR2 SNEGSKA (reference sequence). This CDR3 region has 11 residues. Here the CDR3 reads CSAPRQLGLIF. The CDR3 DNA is TGCAGTGCTCCCAGACAGCTGGGATTAATCTTT.

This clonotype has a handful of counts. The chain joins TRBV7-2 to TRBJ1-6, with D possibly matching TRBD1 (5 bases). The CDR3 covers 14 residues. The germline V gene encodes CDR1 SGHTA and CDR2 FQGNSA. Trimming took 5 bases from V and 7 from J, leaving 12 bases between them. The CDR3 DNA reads TGTGCCAGCAGCCGTGACTGGGGGAATTCACCCCTCCACTTT. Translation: CASSRDWGNSPLHF.

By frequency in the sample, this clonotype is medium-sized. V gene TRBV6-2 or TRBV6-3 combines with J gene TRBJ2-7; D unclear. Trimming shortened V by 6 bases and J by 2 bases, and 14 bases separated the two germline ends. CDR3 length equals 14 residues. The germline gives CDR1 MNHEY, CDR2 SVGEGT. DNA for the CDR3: TGTGCCAGCAGAGATGTAACAGCGACCTACGAGCAGTACTTC. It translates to CASRDVTATYEQYF.

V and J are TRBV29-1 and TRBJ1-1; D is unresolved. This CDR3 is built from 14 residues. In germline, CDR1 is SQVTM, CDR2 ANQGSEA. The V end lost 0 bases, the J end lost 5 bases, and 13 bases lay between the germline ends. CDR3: CSVEDPIGRTEAFF. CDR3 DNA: TGCAGCGTTGAAGACCCTATCGGACGGACTGAAGCTTTCTTT.

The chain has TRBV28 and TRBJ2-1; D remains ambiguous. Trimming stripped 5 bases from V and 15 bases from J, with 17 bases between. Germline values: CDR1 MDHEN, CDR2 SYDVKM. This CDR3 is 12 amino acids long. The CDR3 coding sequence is TGTGCCAGCAGTACACCAAGCGACCGCCGGTTCTTC. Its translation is CASSTPSDRRFF.

CDR3 loop: CSAQSGTSVDEQFF. The CDR3 DNA reads as TGCAGTGCCCAATCCGGGACTAGCGTTGATGAGCAGTTCTTC. The rearrangement uses TRBV20-1 and TRBJ2-1; 10 nucleotides line up with TRBD2. The junction had 10 bases not matched to a gene; V was cut back by 6 bases and J by 8 bases. CDR1 DFQATT and CDR2 SNEGSKA come from the germline V gene (reference sequence). The CDR3 spans 14 residues.

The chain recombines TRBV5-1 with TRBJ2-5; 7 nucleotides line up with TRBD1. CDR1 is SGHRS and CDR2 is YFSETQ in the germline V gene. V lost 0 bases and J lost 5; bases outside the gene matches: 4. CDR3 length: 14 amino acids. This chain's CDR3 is CASSLGTGVETQYF. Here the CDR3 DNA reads TGCGCCAGCAGCTTGGGTACAGGGGTGGAGACCCAGTACTTC.

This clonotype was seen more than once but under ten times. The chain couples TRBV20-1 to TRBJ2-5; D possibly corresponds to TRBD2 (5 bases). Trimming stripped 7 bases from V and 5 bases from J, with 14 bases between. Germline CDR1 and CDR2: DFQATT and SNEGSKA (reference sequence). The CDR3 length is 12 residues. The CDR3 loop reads CSGRTLLETQYF. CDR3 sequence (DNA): TGCAGTGGGAGGACCCTCTTGGAGACCCAGTACTTC.

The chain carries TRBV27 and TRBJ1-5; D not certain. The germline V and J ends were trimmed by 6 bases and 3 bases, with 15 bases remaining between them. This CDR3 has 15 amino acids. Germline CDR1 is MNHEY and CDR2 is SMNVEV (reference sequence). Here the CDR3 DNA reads TGTGCCAGCAGAAGTACGTGGAACCCCAATCAGCCCCAGCATTTT. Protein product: CASRSTWNPNQPQHF.

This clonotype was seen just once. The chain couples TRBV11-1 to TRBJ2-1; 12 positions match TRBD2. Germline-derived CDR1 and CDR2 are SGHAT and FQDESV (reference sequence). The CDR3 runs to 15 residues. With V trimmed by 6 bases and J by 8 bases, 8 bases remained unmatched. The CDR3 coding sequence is TGTGCCAGCAGTAGGACTAGCGGGAAAATCTATGAGCAGTTCTTC. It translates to CASSRTSGKIYEQFF. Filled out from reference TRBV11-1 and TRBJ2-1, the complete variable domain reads EAEVAQSPRYKITEKSQAVAFWCDPISGHATLYWYRQILGQGPELLVQFQDESVVDDSQLPKDRFSAERLKGVDSTLKIQPAELGDSAMYLCASSRTSGKIYEQFFGPGTRLTVL.

CDR3 protein: CASSSLDSSYAGEQYF. As DNA, the CDR3 is TGTGCCAGCTCTTCCCTCGACAGTAGCTACGCGGGGGAGCAGTACTTC. The chain uses TRBV18 and TRBJ2-7; possibly TRBD2 for D (6 bases). Germline values: CDR1 KGHSH, CDR2 LQKENI. CDR3 length: 16 residues. V dropped 6 bases and J dropped 7 bases, with 25 bases sitting between them.